This T cell receptor beta chain was sequenced for a study of Ad26.COV2.S vaccination and SARS-CoV-2 variants. Study background: Donor was one of the participants in the Ad26.COV2.S arm of the COV1001 trial.

Treatment denoted: over 15 received Ad26.COV2.S at low or high dose, single or two shots; roughly five received placebo; per-sample allocation not given. The study sampled participants on day 63 after the first vaccine or placebo injection. Repertoires were generated with immunoSEQ multiplex PCR, while TCRdb's copy carries only in-frame clones and drops some. The sample holds fewer than 400,000 clones; about 86% are singletons and the top ten take 1.9%. The V gene's germline CDR1 is SGHVS and CDR2 FNYEAQ. The CDR3 has 14 amino acids. Unmatched junction bases numbered 3, after V lost 5 bases and J lost 5 bases.

This sequence was found in a person between 18 and 65 years old who received the Ad26.COV2.S COVID-19 vaccine or a placebo. The J gene is TRBJ2-2, the V gene TRBV7-6; TRBD2 matches at 9 bases. This specimen consisted of peripheral blood, obtained in a trial of Ad26.COV2.S vaccine versus placebo. The CDR3 nucleotides read TGTGCCAGCAGCCTCCTAGCGGGGACCGGGGAGCTGTTTTTT. It yields the protein CASSLLAGTGELFF.